Listed below are T cell receptor beta chains from one sample, sequenced in a study of early stage breast cancer tumors. The assay was immunoSEQ multiplex PCR, and TCRdb's table has in-frame clones only and misses some. This sample has 55,000 to 70,000 clones, with approximately 84% found just once. The specimen was blood. Receptors were obtained from a person aged 35 to 50 with breast cancer. Each CDR3 is given with its conserved first and last residue. The D gene is left open where the match is weak. Not every row has a clone size; where given, it reads once, few, many or a size class.

d_gene: NA
v_gene: TRBV5-1
len: 13
j_gene: TRBJ1-5
abundance: NA
CDR3aa: CASSLGPHQPQHF
CDR3nt: TGCGCCAGCAGCTTGGGTCCCCACCAGCCCCAGCATTTT

d_gene: NA
v_gene: TRBV27
len: 14
j_gene: TRBJ2-5
abundance: NA
CDR3aa: CASRMGVFGETQYF
CDR3nt: TGTGCCAGCAGGATGGGAGTATTCGGGGAGACCCAGTACTTC

d_gene: TRBD1
v_gene: TRBV30
len: 15
j_gene: TRBJ2-2
abundance: NA
CDR3aa: CAWSSGGRDTGELFF
CDR3nt: TGTGCCTGGAGTTCAGGGGGCCGCGACACCGGGGAGCTGTTTTTT

d_gene: NA
v_gene: TRBV7-9
len: 13
j_gene: TRBJ1-1
abundance: NA
CDR3aa: CASSSREGTEAFF
CDR3nt: TGTGCCAGCAGCTCCCGGGAGGGAACTGAAGCTTTCTTT

d_gene: NA
v_gene: TRBV5-8
len: 14
j_gene: TRBJ2-4
abundance: NA
CDR3aa: CASSLERAKNIQYF
CDR3nt: TGTGCCAGCAGCTTGGAGCGAGCCAAAAACATTCAGTACTTC

d_gene: NA
v_gene: TRBV6-6
len: 16
j_gene: TRBJ2-2
abundance: NA
CDR3aa: CASSYSGSANTGELFF
CDR3nt: TGTGCCAGCAGTTACTCGGGCAGCGCGAACACCGGGGAGCTGTTTTTT

d_gene: NA
v_gene: TRBV30
len: 14
j_gene: TRBJ1-3
abundance: NA
CDR3aa: CAWSVGHSGNTIYF
CDR3nt: TGTGCCTGGAGTGTGGGACATTCTGGAAACACCATATATTTT

d_gene: TRBD1
v_gene: TRBV28
len: 12
j_gene: TRBJ1-1
abundance: NA
CDR3aa: CASRRTGLEAFF
CDR3nt: TGTGCCAGCAGAAGGACAGGGTTGGAAGCTTTCTTT

d_gene: TRBD1
v_gene: TRBV28
len: 14
j_gene: TRBJ2-7
abundance: NA
CDR3aa: CASSPGTGFYEQYF
CDR3nt: TGTGCCAGCAGTCCCGGGACAGGGTTCTACGAGCAGTACTTC

d_gene: TRBD1
v_gene: TRBV7-8
len: 16
j_gene: TRBJ1-1
abundance: NA
CDR3aa: CASSFFRGLRYTEAFF
CDR3nt: TGTGCCAGCAGCTTTTTCAGGGGGCTAAGATACACTGAAGCTTTCTTT

d_gene: NA
v_gene: TRBV18
len: 16
j_gene: TRBJ1-2
abundance: NA
CDR3aa: CASSQTAQTVNYGYTF
CDR3nt: TGTGCCAGCTCACAGACAGCTCAGACAGTTAACTATGGCTACACCTTC

d_gene: NA
v_gene: TRBV28
len: 12
j_gene: TRBJ1-2
abundance: NA
CDR3aa: CASSLRPGGYTF
CDR3nt: TGTGCCAGCAGTCTTAGACCAGGCGGCTACACCTTC

d_gene: NA
v_gene: TRBV7-9
len: 14
j_gene: TRBJ1-2
abundance: NA
CDR3aa: CASSLVPRVKGYTF
CDR3nt: TGTGCCAGCAGCTTAGTGCCCAGGGTTAAAGGCTACACCTTC

d_gene: NA
v_gene: TRBV27
len: 14
j_gene: TRBJ2-5
abundance: NA
CDR3aa: CASSPEYHQETQYF
CDR3nt: TGTGCCAGCAGTCCCGAGTACCACCAAGAGACCCAGTACTTC

d_gene: NA
v_gene: TRBV7-3
len: 15
j_gene: TRBJ2-1
abundance: NA
CDR3aa: CASSLNTGFSNEQFF
CDR3nt: TGTGCCAGCAGCTTAAATACAGGGTTCTCAAATGAGCAGTTCTTC

d_gene: NA
v_gene: TRBV7-9
len: 14
j_gene: TRBJ1-5
abundance: NA
CDR3aa: CASSLAETDQPQHF
CDR3nt: TGTGCCAGCAGCTTAGCGGAGACCGATCAGCCCCAGCATTTT

d_gene: TRBD1
v_gene: TRBV28
len: 16
j_gene: TRBJ1-1
abundance: once
CDR3aa: CASSSATGGLIAEAFF
CDR3nt: TGTGCCAGCAGTTCCGCGACAGGGGGCTTAATAGCTGAAGCTTTCTTT

d_gene: NA
v_gene: TRBV7-2
len: 13
j_gene: TRBJ1-2
abundance: NA
CDR3aa: CASTRDTNYGYTF
CDR3nt: TGTGCCAGCACCCGGGACACCAACTATGGCTACACCTTC

d_gene: TRBD1
v_gene: TRBV25-1
len: 15
j_gene: TRBJ2-5
abundance: NA
CDR3aa: CASSVRGRGLETQYF
CDR3nt: TGTGCCAGCAGTGTTCGGGGCAGGGGGCTTGAGACCCAGTACTTC

d_gene: NA
v_gene: TRBV19
len: 15
j_gene: TRBJ2-4
abundance: NA
CDR3aa: CASEGREGTKNIQYF
CDR3nt: TGTGCCTCCGAGGGCAGGGAAGGTACCAAAAACATTCAGTACTTC

d_gene: TRBD1
v_gene: TRBV11-2
len: 15
j_gene: TRBJ2-7
abundance: NA
CDR3aa: CASSLTGTETYEQYF
CDR3nt: TGTGCCAGCAGCCTTACCGGGACAGAGACGTACGAGCAGTACTTC

d_gene: NA
v_gene: TRBV4-2
len: 19
j_gene: TRBJ1-3
abundance: NA
CDR3aa: CASSHSKGRVNLSGNTIYF
CDR3nt: TGTGCCAGCAGCCACTCTAAGGGGAGGGTAAACCTCTCTGGAAACACCATATATTTT

d_gene: NA
v_gene: TRBV19
len: 15
j_gene: TRBJ2-3
abundance: few
CDR3aa: CASSERLGGTDTQYF
CDR3nt: TGTGCCAGTAGCGAGAGACTAGGCGGCACAGATACGCAGTATTTT

d_gene: NA
v_gene: TRBV25-1
len: 14
j_gene: TRBJ2-7
abundance: NA
CDR3aa: CASSEWGESYEQYF
CDR3nt: TGTGCCAGCAGTGAATGGGGGGAATCCTACGAGCAGTACTTC

d_gene: TRBD1
v_gene: TRBV18
len: 13
j_gene: TRBJ2-7
abundance: NA
CDR3aa: CASSPGTGREQYF
CDR3nt: TGTGCCAGCTCACCAGGGACAGGGCGCGAGCAGTACTTC

d_gene: NA
v_gene: TRBV7-6
len: 12
j_gene: TRBJ2-3
abundance: NA
CDR3aa: CASSLAPDTQYF
CDR3nt: TGTGCCAGCAGCTTAGCCCCAGATACGCAGTATTTT

d_gene: NA
v_gene: TRBV9
len: 16
j_gene: TRBJ2-7
abundance: NA
CDR3aa: CASSVAAQASSYEQYF
CDR3nt: TGTGCCAGCAGCGTAGCGGCCCAGGCGAGCTCCTACGAGCAGTACTTC

d_gene: NA
v_gene: TRBV28
len: 14
j_gene: TRBJ2-3
abundance: few
CDR3aa: CASSFGGYTDTQYF
CDR3nt: TGTGCCAGCAGTTTTGGAGGATACACAGATACGCAGTATTTT

d_gene: NA
v_gene: TRBV29-1
len: 12
j_gene: TRBJ2-1
abundance: NA
CDR3aa: CSVRLTGGEQFF
CDR3nt: TGCAGCGTTAGGCTGACCGGCGGTGAGCAGTTCTTC

d_gene: NA
v_gene: TRBV27
len: 14
j_gene: TRBJ1-5
abundance: NA
CDR3aa: CASSFGGSNQPQHF
CDR3nt: TGTGCCAGCAGTTTTGGGGGAAGCAATCAGCCCCAGCATTTT

d_gene: TRBD2
v_gene: TRBV15
len: 16
j_gene: TRBJ2-3
abundance: NA
CDR3aa: CATSSQREARTDTQYF
CDR3nt: TGTGCCACCAGCTCCCAGCGGGAGGCACGCACAGATACGCAGTATTTT

d_gene: TRBD1
v_gene: TRBV6-1
len: 15
j_gene: TRBJ1-1
abundance: NA
CDR3aa: CASSPGTALRTEAFF
CDR3nt: TGTGCCAGCAGCCCTGGGACAGCCCTTCGTACTGAAGCTTTCTTT

d_gene: NA
v_gene: TRBV6-6
len: 15
j_gene: TRBJ1-5
abundance: NA
CDR3aa: CASSYTKGGGQPQHF
CDR3nt: TGTGCCAGCAGTTACACTAAGGGAGGGGGACAGCCCCAGCATTTT

d_gene: NA
v_gene: TRBV30
len: 13
j_gene: TRBJ2-7
abundance: NA
CDR3aa: CAWSSNYRDEQYF
CDR3nt: TGTGCCTGGAGTTCTAACTACAGGGACGAGCAGTACTTC

d_gene: TRBD2
v_gene: TRBV27
len: 15
j_gene: TRBJ2-3
abundance: NA
CDR3aa: CASSFQREGTDTQYF
CDR3nt: TGTGCCAGCAGTTTCCAGCGGGAGGGGACAGATACGCAGTATTTT

d_gene: NA
v_gene: TRBV6-6
len: 14
j_gene: TRBJ2-7
abundance: NA
CDR3aa: CASSYEGSSYEQYF
CDR3nt: TGTGCCAGCAGTTACGAGGGGAGCTCCTACGAGCAGTACTTC

d_gene: NA
v_gene: TRBV5-6
len: 17
j_gene: TRBJ2-1
abundance: NA
CDR3aa: CASSPRVGLLSYNEQFF
CDR3nt: TGTGCCAGCAGCCCCCGGGTCGGTCTTTTATCCTACAATGAGCAGTTCTTC

d_gene: NA
v_gene: TRBV6-5
len: 16
j_gene: TRBJ2-7
abundance: NA
CDR3aa: CASSYTWGRARGEQYF
CDR3nt: TGTGCCAGCAGCTACACATGGGGAAGGGCTCGGGGGGAGCAGTACTTC

d_gene: TRBD2
v_gene: TRBV28
len: 16
j_gene: TRBJ2-1
abundance: NA
CDR3aa: CASSRTGLAVYNEQFF
CDR3nt: TGTGCCAGCAGCCGAACTGGACTAGCGGTGTACAATGAGCAGTTCTTC

d_gene: NA
v_gene: TRBV18
len: 14
j_gene: TRBJ2-6
abundance: NA
CDR3aa: CASSLSSGANVLTF
CDR3nt: TGTGCCAGCTCACTATCCTCTGGGGCCAACGTCCTGACTTTC

d_gene: NA
v_gene: TRBV19
len: 14
j_gene: TRBJ2-1
abundance: NA
CDR3aa: CASSVGGRANEQFF
CDR3nt: TGTGCCAGTAGTGTTGGGGGAAGAGCCAATGAGCAGTTCTTC

d_gene: NA
v_gene: TRBV7-3
len: 14
j_gene: TRBJ2-2
abundance: once
CDR3aa: CASSSTRLSGELFF
CDR3nt: TGTGCCAGCAGCTCCACTCGACTTTCCGGGGAGCTGTTTTTT

d_gene: NA
v_gene: TRBV7-9
len: 16
j_gene: TRBJ2-7
abundance: NA
CDR3aa: CASSLVGASRPYEQYF
CDR3nt: TGTGCCAGCAGCTTAGTTGGGGCCTCAAGACCCTACGAGCAGTACTTC

d_gene: NA
v_gene: TRBV19
len: 14
j_gene: TRBJ1-1
abundance: NA
CDR3aa: CASSMTAMNTEAFF
CDR3nt: TGTGCCAGTAGTATGACAGCCATGAACACTGAAGCTTTCTTT

d_gene: NA
v_gene: TRBV2
len: 15
j_gene: TRBJ2-1
abundance: NA
CDR3aa: CASGRDQEGYNEQFF
CDR3nt: TGTGCCAGCGGAAGGGACCAGGAGGGGTACAATGAGCAGTTCTTC

d_gene: TRBD2
v_gene: TRBV2
len: 17
j_gene: TRBJ2-1
abundance: NA
CDR3aa: CASSDPTAGGFYNEQFF
CDR3nt: TGTGCCAGCAGTGACCCCACAGCGGGAGGTTTCTACAATGAGCAGTTCTTC

d_gene: NA
v_gene: TRBV28
len: 13
j_gene: TRBJ1-1
abundance: few
CDR3aa: CASSNNRVTEAFF
CDR3nt: TGTGCCAGCAGTAACAACAGGGTCACTGAAGCTTTCTTT

d_gene: TRBD2
v_gene: TRBV28
len: 16
j_gene: TRBJ2-7
abundance: NA
CDR3aa: CASSSPELAAKDEQYF
CDR3nt: TGTGCCAGCAGTTCCCCTGAACTAGCGGCCAAGGACGAGCAGTACTTC

d_gene: NA
v_gene: TRBV7-3
len: 13
j_gene: TRBJ2-7
abundance: few
CDR3aa: CASSLAQDYEQYF
CDR3nt: TGTGCCAGCAGCTTAGCACAGGACTACGAGCAGTACTTC

d_gene: NA
v_gene: TRBV29-1
len: 13
j_gene: TRBJ1-1
abundance: NA
CDR3aa: CSVEGRMNTEAFF
CDR3nt: TGCAGCGTGGAAGGGAGAATGAACACTGAAGCTTTCTTT